This T cell receptor beta chain stems from a study of blood T cells in healthy people across ages. Isolated per sample were at least 7 million PBMCs. The authors extracted at least 5 micrograms of total RNA per sample. Primed by a sample-barcoded 5' primer and a J-beta primer mix, a second PCR proceeded for 7 to 11 cycles. Every single cDNA molecule received a tag from a template-switch adaptor with 12 random nucleotides. From the 5' RACE reads, TCRdb called clonotypes with MiXCR, one entry per CDR3 protein. The data show about 1.8 million distinct CDR3 sequences, with about 50% seen just once and approximately 2.1% held by the top ten. General study results and limits: With age, beta diversity per million T cells declined roughly linearly, significantly by about 37.

As to this clonotype: The antigen is unknown.

This CDR3 has 13 amino acids. Germline V lookup: CDR1 LNHNV, CDR2 YYDKDF (reference sequence). V was cut by 7 bases and J by 1 base, with 10 bases left in between. The TCR sequence derives from a woman between 35 and 50 years old in good health. Sequenced sample: blood. The chain has TRBV15 and TRBJ2-5; no definite D call. CDR3 in DNA: TGTGCCACCAAGGTGGCTAGCCAAGAGACCCAGTACTTC. This codes for CATKVASQETQYF.